One TCR beta chain is described in this entry. There is no known antigen for this receptor. No much larger clone exists at a distance of one base, and base qualities are not known. These data are taken from a study of T cells of healthy individuals (dated 2018 in TCRdb). The library was made by 5' RACE. Sequencing was performed on an Illumina MiSeq. Starting from the raw public reads, TCRdb applied fastp trimming at Q25, assembled clones with MiXCR and retained in-frame beta chains. Each record represents a unique CDR3 protein, reported with the most common genes and DNA among its rows. The sample includes approximately 100,000 distinct CDR3 sequences, with 17% observed a single time. The top ten clones comprise 6% to 8% of the sample. From the germline V gene, CDR1 is MNHEY and CDR2 is SVGEGT. Relative to germline, V is 2 bases shorter and J is 4 bases shorter, with 8 bases between their ends. Counted from cysteine to phenylalanine, this CDR3 has 13 amino acids. Kept here is only the CDR3 DNA, which spans 39 bases and is read in frame from base 1.

Recombination linked TRBV6-2 or TRBV6-3 to TRBJ1-2, with no confident D gene call. This clonotype originated in a human donor in good health. The DNA reads TGTGCCAGCAGTTACCGGACCATCTATGGCTACACCTTC. It translates to CASSYRTIYGYTF.